This TCR beta chain was sequenced in a study of T cells in Graves' hyperthyroidism and ophthalmopathy. This clonotype was recorded many times. What was amplified from RNA transcripts were TCR beta CDR3 regions. HTBI primers were employed in a first-round RT-PCR of the TCR CDR3. TCRdb re-called the multiplex PCR reads with MiXCR, one entry per CDR3 protein. Of 480,000 or so distinct CDR3 sequences listed, around 43% are singletons. From germline, CDR1 is SGHAT and CDR2 FQNNGV. Trimming pared 7 bases from V and 0 bases from J, leaving 7 bases between. The CDR3 is 13 residues long. Material for sequencing was peripheral blood or thyroid tissue (not recorded which). The clonotype comes from an adult woman with Graves' disease, either hyperthyroidism or ophthalmopathy (not recorded which). The V gene is TRBV11-2, the J gene TRBJ1-3; D gene ambiguous. For the CDR3, the DNA is TGTGCCAGCACCAGTAGCTCTGGAAACACCATATATTTT. Protein: CASTSSSGNTIYF.